The 13 T cell receptor beta chains given below trace back to one sample, sequenced in a study of shared clonotypes between healthy human individuals. The method was immunoSEQ multiplex PCR; TCRdb's version includes in-frame clones alone and lacks a portion of them. Of roughly 2 million clones listed, almost 96% were seen once; the top ten hold about 0.13%. Material: naive CD4+ T cells sorted from blood. The subset here: CD45RA+ positively selected. The receptors were sampled from a man younger than 35 in good health.

The V and J genes are TRBV6-5 and TRBJ2-1, with D hard to call. The CDR3 is 13 amino acids. From germline, CDR1 is MNHEY and CDR2 SVGAGI. Between the trimmed V and J ends, which lost 5 bases and 7 bases, there was a span of 12 bases. The CDR3 protein is CASSETSLNEQFF. The CDR3 nucleotides are TGTGCCAGCAGTGAAACGTCTCTAAATGAGCAGTTCTTC.

Details on this clone: The same CDR3 can be traced to other DNA sequences in this sample. The chain recombines TRBV5-1 with TRBJ2-3; D call uncertain. The length of the CDR3 is 13 residues. V was cut by 3 bases and J by 2 bases, with 7 bases left in between. CDR1 is SGHRS and CDR2 is YFSETQ in the germline V gene. CDR3 bases: TGCGCCAGCAGCTCAGGCCCCACAGATACGCAGTATTTT. Encoded protein: CASSSGPTDTQYF.

This clone appeared once. The chain uses TRBV4-1 and TRBJ2-7, with D tentatively TRBD1 (5 bases). V was clipped by 0 bases and J by 8 bases, with 20 bases between them. There are 16 residues in the CDR3. CDR1 and CDR2 from the germline V gene are MGHRA and YSYEKL. The CDR3 nucleotides are TGCGCCAGCAGCCAAGATCAAGGGGCCTTTACTACGAAGCAGTACTTC. Amino acid sequence: CASSQDQGAFTTKQYF.

This chain joins TRBV28 and TRBJ2-5; D perhaps matches TRBD1 (5 bases). Germline V CDR1 and CDR2: MDHEN, SYDVKM. V lost 7 bases, J lost 11 bases, and 23 bases lay in between. CDR3 size: 14 residues. CDR3 sequence reads: CASIASGQGGQQYF. The CDR3 coding sequence is TGTGCCAGCATCGCTTCCGGCCAGGGTGGGCAGCAGTACTTC.

This chain uses TRBV6-6 with TRBJ2-1; 9 bases line up with TRBD1. Germline V gives CDR1 MNHNY, CDR2 SVGAGI (reference sequence). This CDR3 contains 15 residues. V shed 2 bases, J shed 7 bases, and the junction held 6 bases outside the gene matches. The chain's CDR3 is CASSYGQGLRNEQFF. In nucleotides, the CDR3 is TGTGCCAGCAGTTACGGACAGGGGTTGAGAAATGAGCAGTTCTTC.

This chain connects TRBV4-1 to TRBJ2-5; TRBD1 is a possible D gene (5 bases). Germline CDR1 reads MGHRA; CDR2 reads YSYEKL. Trimming left V 4 bases short and J 1 base short, with 10 bases between. The CDR3 consists of 14 residues. For the CDR3, the DNA is TGCGCCAGCAGCCGACGTGACAGCCAAGAGACCCAGTACTTC. Translation gives CASSRRDSQETQYF.

CDR3 nucleotides: TGCGCCAGCAGCAGACAGGGGGACCTGACTGAAGCTTTCTTT. Amino acids: CASSRQGDLTEAFF. The chain links TRBV5-1 to TRBJ1-1, with 9 nucleotides matching TRBD1. V shed 4 bases, J shed 5 bases, and the junction held 6 bases outside the gene matches. This CDR3 region has 14 residues. CDR1 and CDR2 (germline): SGHRS, YFSETQ. Complete variable domain (other parts from reference TRBV5-1 and TRBJ1-1): KAGVTQTPRYLIKTRGQQVTLSCSPISGHRSVSWYQQTPGQGLQFLFEYFSETQRNKGNFPGRFSGRQFSNSRSEMNVSTLELGDSALYLCASSRQGDLTEAFFGQGTRLTVV.

The rearrangement joins TRBV5-1 to TRBJ2-5, with D perhaps given as TRBD1 or TRBD2 (5 bases each). Trimming took off 4 bases at V and 5 bases at J, with 15 bases between the two ends. This CDR3 has 14 amino acids. From germline, CDR1 is SGHRS and CDR2 YFSETQ. The CDR3 sequence is CASSGPGPGETQYF. The CDR3, as DNA: TGCGCCAGCAGCGGTCCGGGGCCGGGGGAGACCCAGTACTTC.

The chain couples TRBV7-6 to TRBJ2-3, with unresolved D. V lost 2 bases and J lost 1, with 7 bases in between. Germline lookup yields CDR1 SGHVS and CDR2 FNYEAQ. The CDR3 totals 14 residues. The CDR3 is CASSLTLRTDTQYF. In DNA, the CDR3 is TGTGCCAGCAGCTTAACTTTACGCACAGATACGCAGTATTTT.

V usage is TRBV9 and J usage is TRBJ1-2, with 8 bases fitting TRBD1. Germline CDR1 reads SGDLS; CDR2 reads YYNGEE. The CDR3 extends over 15 amino acids. With 4 bases clipped from V and 1 base from J, the junction kept 6 bases outside the gene matches. The DNA for the CDR3 is TGTGCCAGCAGCACGGGGACAGGACTTAACTATGGCTACACCTTC. Amino acid sequence: CASSTGTGLNYGYTF.

The chain is built from TRBV2 and TRBJ2-3; D unclear. Per germline, CDR1 SNHLY and CDR2 FYNNEI. The CDR3 runs 15 residues. The germline V and J ends were trimmed by 4 bases and 0 bases, with 11 bases remaining between them. CDR3 nucleotide sequence: TGTGCCAGCAGTGCGTCCGCTTCTAGCACAGATACGCAGTATTTT. Protein sequence: CASSASASSTDTQYF.

This chain links TRBV6-1 with TRBJ1-1; D call uncertain. The CDR3 loop spans 16 amino acids. Germline-derived CDR1 and CDR2 are MNHNS and SASEGT. V was pared by 0 bases and J by 1 base, with 12 bases between. In DNA form, the CDR3 reads TGTGCCAGCAGTGAAGCGAAGGGAAAAGGGAACACTGAAGCTTTCTTT. Protein sequence: CASSEAKGKGNTEAFF.

This chain links TRBV28 with TRBJ2-7, with 7 bases aligning to TRBD2. V dropped 3 bases and J dropped 6; count of bases not matched to a gene: 11. This CDR3 contains 15 residues. The germline V gene encodes CDR1 MDHEN and CDR2 SYDVKM. The CDR3, as DNA: TGTGCCAGCAGTTTTGCGGGTAGCGGGTTCCGCGAGCAGTACTTC. Translated, it gives CASSFAGSGFREQYF.